Listed here are 2 T cell receptor beta chains from one sample, sequenced in a study of cytomegalovirus exposure and HLA in healthy donors. The PCR employed 60 Vbeta primers together with 13 Jbeta primers. Assay: immunoSEQ multiplex PCR; the TCRdb copy retains only in-frame clones and omits some. This sample has 150,000 to 200,000 clones, with roughly four fifths found just once. The sequencing sample was made of PBMCs. These receptors were obtained from a man aged 25 to 40 in good health and CMV-seronegative.

In this sample, this clone turned up once. The genes are TRBV11-2 and TRBJ2-5, with D hard to call. The CDR3 runs 14 residues. The V end was cut by 1 base, the J end by 1 base, with 7 bases between. Germline V CDR1 and CDR2: SGHAT, FQNNGV. This chain's CDR3 is CASSLGGSQETQYF. In nucleotides, the CDR3 is TGTGCCAGCAGCTTAGGCGGCTCCCAAGAGACCCAGTACTTC.

The chain carries TRBV27 and TRBJ2-2; maybe TRBD1 (6 bases). Germline values: CDR1 MNHEY, CDR2 SMNVEV (reference sequence). This CDR3 region has 15 residues. Trimming stripped 6 bases from V and 4 bases from J, with 15 bases between. CDR3 coding DNA: TGTGCCAGCAGGACCCATACAGGGAGCACCGGGGAGCTGTTTTTT. It translates to CASRTHTGSTGELFF.